The 20 T cell receptor beta chains below all came from one sample that was sequenced in a study of technical replicates of blood from several donors. Only in-frame clones appear in the TCRdb table, and some are missing; sequencing was by immunoSEQ multiplex PCR. Counted here are some 68,000 clones, roughly 89% occurring once; the ten biggest clones make up approximately 0.37%. Source material: T cells isolated from PBMCs. These receptors came from a human donor in good health.

This chain links TRBV25-1 with TRBJ2-2; TRBD1 matches at 8 bases. Germline lookup yields CDR1 MGHDK and CDR2 SYGVNS. Unmatched junction bases numbered 5, after V lost 4 bases and J lost 4 bases. The CDR3 consists of 15 residues. CDR3 protein: CASSVGQGSTGELFF. CDR3 bases: TGTGCCAGCAGTGTAGGACAGGGAAGCACCGGGGAGCTGTTTTTT. Based on the CDR3 plus reference TRBV25-1 and TRBJ2-2, the full variable domain is EADIYQTPRYLVIGTGKKITLECSQTMGHDKMYWYQQDPGMELHLIHYSYGVNSTEKGDLSSESTVSRIRTEHFPLTLESARPSHTSQYLCASSVGQGSTGELFFGEGSRLTVL.

The chain joins TRBV29-1 to TRBJ2-3, with D possibly being TRBD1 (7 bases). The CDR3 has 14 amino acids. V lost 0 bases to trimming and J lost 7 bases, with 14 bases between them. Germline CDR1 and CDR2: SQVTM and ANQGSEA. CDR3 region: CSVEDGGTENTQYF. The CDR3, as DNA: TGCAGCGTTGAAGACGGAGGGACAGAGAATACGCAGTATTTT.

This sequence joins TRBV28 and TRBJ1-2; D is perhaps TRBD1 (6 bases). The CDR3 has 13 amino acids. Germline-derived CDR1 and CDR2 are MDHEN and SYDVKM. V lost 4 bases, J lost 4 bases, and 10 bases lay in between. CDR3 loop: CASSSGQPYGYTF. CDR3 nucleotide sequence: TGTGCCAGCAGTTCCGGACAGCCCTATGGCTACACCTTC.

The chain carries TRBV27 and TRBJ2-7, with a tentative D call TRBD2 (6 bases). V was cut by 3 bases and J by 2 bases, with 8 bases left in between. The CDR3 consists of 13 residues. Germline CDR1 MNHEY, CDR2 SMNVEV (reference sequence). Here the CDR3 reads CASSLTRAYEQYF. DNA for the CDR3: TGTGCCAGCAGTTTGACTAGGGCCTACGAGCAGTACTTC.

CDR3 in DNA: TGCAGCGTTGGACAGGGTATAGGCACTGAAGCTTTCTTT. Translation gives CSVGQGIGTEAFF. The J gene is TRBJ1-1, the V gene TRBV29-1; 7 bases align to TRBD1. The germline gives CDR1 SQVTM, CDR2 ANQGSEA. This CDR3 has 13 residues. V shed 4 bases and J 4 bases; nucleotides not matched to a gene: 6.

This chain uses TRBV5-4 with TRBJ2-7, with 9 nucleotides matching TRBD1. V shed 5 bases, J shed 0 bases, and the junction held 6 bases outside the gene matches. Germline assignment: CDR1 SGHNT and CDR2 YYREEE (reference sequence). The CDR3 runs 15 residues. The CDR3 region is CASRGGTGSSYEQYF. CDR3 DNA sequence: TGTGCCAGCAGGGGGGGGACAGGGAGCTCCTACGAGCAGTACTTC.

CDR3 loop: CSVPGGAYYGYTF. The DNA of the CDR3 is TGCAGCGTCCCAGGGGGCGCGTACTATGGCTACACCTTC. V gene TRBV29-1 combines with J gene TRBJ1-2, with 8 bases lining up with TRBD1. Germline CDR1 SQVTM, CDR2 ANQGSEA. V dropped 6 bases and J dropped 3; count of bases not matched to a gene: 6. This CDR3 comprises 13 residues.

The genes are TRBV28 and TRBJ1-5; 7 bases map to TRBD1. Trimming at V came to 2 bases and at J to 0 bases, leaving 7 bases not matched to a gene. Germline V CDR1 and CDR2: MDHEN, SYDVKM. The CDR3 extends over 17 amino acids. CDR3 DNA: TGTGCCAGCAGTTTAAGTGAGGGGGCGCATAGCAATCAGCCCCAGCATTTT. It specifies CASSLSEGAHSNQPQHF.

The genes are TRBV6-5 and TRBJ2-2; 7 bases are a match to TRBD1. With V trimmed by 5 bases and J by 6 bases, 9 bases remained unmatched. This CDR3 comprises 15 residues. Germline V gene lookup returns CDR1 MNHEY and CDR2 SVGAGI. The DNA for the CDR3 is TGTGCCAGCAGTCACAGTAGGCAGGGGGCCGGGGAGCTGTTTTTT. It codes for CASSHSRQGAGELFF.

V is TRBV7-6 and J is TRBJ1-4; D unclear. This CDR3 region has 15 residues. CDR1 is SGHVS and CDR2 is FNYEAQ in the germline V gene. V lost 5 bases and J lost 8, with 18 bases in between. CDR3 bases: TGTGCCAGCAGCCCCAATAACGCCGAGTACGAAAAACTGTTTTTT. Translation gives CASSPNNAEYEKLFF.

This chain joins TRBV4-1 and TRBJ1-3; D is undetermined. V lost 0 bases and J lost 0, with 9 bases in between. This CDR3 comprises 16 residues. CDR1 is MGHRA and CDR2 is YSYEKL in the germline V gene. CDR3 loop: CASSQEMAYSGNTIYF. The CDR3 DNA follows: TGCGCCAGCAGCCAAGAGATGGCTTACTCTGGAAACACCATATATTTT.

The chain employs TRBV5-1 and TRBJ2-7; 10 bases fit TRBD1. Germline CDR1 and CDR2: SGHRS and YFSETQ. The CDR3 covers 16 residues. With V trimmed by 3 bases and J by 5 bases, 11 bases remained unmatched. The CDR3 spells CASSSYLGQGVDEQYF. DNA of the CDR3: TGCGCCAGCAGCTCTTACCTAGGACAGGGGGTGGACGAGCAGTACTTC.

The chain recombines TRBV18 with TRBJ2-7; D remains unclear. CDR3 length: 15 residues. Trimming left V 3 bases short and J 0 bases short, with 12 bases between. Per germline, CDR1 KGHSH and CDR2 LQKENI. CDR3 DNA: TGTGCCAGCTCACCCAGCCAGGCAAACTCCTACGAGCAGTACTTC. This encodes CASSPSQANSYEQYF.

The chain recombines TRBV4-3 with TRBJ1-3; D call uncertain. Germline lookup yields CDR1 LGHNA and CDR2 YSLEER. The CDR3 runs to 16 residues. The V end lost 4 bases, the J end lost 0 bases, and 13 bases lay between the germline ends. The CDR3 DNA sequence: TGCGCCAGCAGCCGAGGGAGACAATTCTCTGGAAACACCATATATTTT. Translation gives CASSRGRQFSGNTIYF.

The J gene is TRBJ1-1, the V gene TRBV10-3; maybe TRBD1 (5 bases). V lost 2 bases to trimming and J lost 1 base, with 11 bases between them. The CDR3 totals 15 residues. Germline V gives CDR1 ENHRY, CDR2 SYGVKD. The CDR3 loop reads CAISETGQTNTEAFF. DNA for the CDR3: TGTGCCATCAGTGAGACAGGACAAACGAACACTGAAGCTTTCTTT.

The chain couples TRBV28 to TRBJ2-5; D perhaps matches TRBD1 (6 bases). This CDR3 comprises 15 residues. Germline V gene lookup returns CDR1 MDHEN and CDR2 SYDVKM. V gave up 2 bases and J gave up 3 bases, with 13 bases separating them. CDR3 sequence reads: CASSLVAGAEETQYF. As DNA, the CDR3 is TGTGCCAGCAGTTTAGTAGCAGGGGCGGAAGAGACCCAGTACTTC.

This chain joins TRBV6-6 and TRBJ2-7; TRBD1 aligns across 8 bases. The germline gives CDR1 MNHNY, CDR2 SVGAGI (reference sequence). This CDR3 spans 14 amino acids. With 2 bases clipped from V and 3 bases from J, the junction kept 3 bases outside the gene matches. The CDR3 DNA is TGTGCCAGCAGTTACCCGGACAGGGACTACGAGCAGTACTTC. This encodes CASSYPDRDYEQYF.

V is TRBV27 and J is TRBJ2-7; D may be TRBD2 (6 bases). Trimming stripped 3 bases from V and 5 bases from J, with 14 bases between. Germline V gene lookup returns CDR1 MNHEY and CDR2 SMNVEV (reference sequence). The length of the CDR3 is 14 residues. The CDR3 spells CASSFWAGGDEQYF. The DNA of the CDR3 is TGTGCCAGCAGTTTCTGGGCTGGAGGGGACGAGCAGTACTTC.

This chain connects TRBV27 to TRBJ2-5; D is ambiguous. Germline CDR1 MNHEY, CDR2 SMNVEV (reference sequence). Trimming removed 3 bases from V and 3 bases from J, with 8 bases in between. This CDR3 region has 13 residues. Written as DNA, the CDR3 is TGTGCCAGCAGTTTTAGCAGAAAAGAGACCCAGTACTTC. Its protein product is CASSFSRKETQYF.

This rearrangement joins TRBV19 to TRBJ1-4; unclear D gene. Germline CDR1 is LNHDA and CDR2 is SQIVND (reference sequence). CDR3 length: 15 residues. V lost 2 bases and J lost 2, with 9 bases in between. This chain's CDR3 is CASSIRGWTNEKLFF. DNA for the CDR3: TGTGCCAGTAGTATAAGAGGGTGGACTAATGAAAAACTGTTTTTT.